Shown below are 6 T cell receptor beta chains from a single sample sequenced in a study of T cells after yellow fever vaccination. A single record per CDR3 protein comes from TCRdb applying MiXCR to the 5' RACE reads. The data show 300,000 to 400,000 distinct CDR3 sequences, about 6% seen once. Sequenced material: PBMCs, taken 5 days after the yellow fever booster vaccination. These receptors were collected from a man aged 25 to 40 who received the YFV17D yellow fever vaccine.

V usage is TRBV7-9 and J usage is TRBJ2-3; D gene uncertain. Germline lookup yields CDR1 SEHNR and CDR2 FQNEAQ (reference sequence). The CDR3 spans 12 residues. The V and J ends lost 4 bases and 4 bases respectively, with 6 bases between them. In nucleotides, the CDR3 is TGTGCCAGCAGCTCAATTTCAGATACGCAGTATTTT. Residues: CASSSISDTQYF.

The rearrangement uses TRBV7-2 and TRBJ1-3, with 8 positions matching TRBD1. With 4 bases clipped from V and 6 bases from J, the junction kept 8 bases outside the gene matches. CDR1 is SGHTA, CDR2 FQGNSA, per germline. The length of the CDR3 is 15 residues. CDR3 residues: CASSSRQGTTNTIYF. The CDR3 bases are TGTGCCAGCAGCTCAAGACAGGGGACGACAAACACCATATATTTT.

This clonotype was picked up many times. The chain uses TRBV12-3 or TRBV12-4 and TRBJ2-7, with D unresolved. The CDR3 runs 13 residues. The V gene lost 2 bases and the J gene lost 0 bases, with 5 bases spanning the gap. CDR3 loop: CASSLKSSYEQYF. As DNA, the CDR3 is TGTGCCAGCAGTTTAAAAAGCTCCTACGAGCAGTACTTC.

This clonotype was observed many times. The V call is TRBV30, the J call TRBJ1-3; D is unresolved. The CDR3 consists of 18 residues. Germline CDR1 reads GTSNPN; CDR2 reads SVGIG (reference sequence). The V gene lost 2 bases and the J gene lost 2 bases, with 22 bases spanning the gap. The chain's CDR3 is CAWSSSRSLPNPGNTIYF. CDR3 DNA: TGTGCCTGGAGTTCCTCTCGGAGCCTGCCCAACCCTGGAAACACCATATATTTT.

This clonotype was picked up a small number of times. The chain is built from TRBV20-1 and TRBJ2-7; a possible D gene is TRBD1 (6 bases). The CDR3 covers 14 residues. Germline CDR1 is DFQATT and CDR2 is SNEGSKA (reference sequence). The V end lost 0 bases, the J end lost 0 bases, and 9 bases lay between the germline ends. DNA of the CDR3: TGCAGTGCTAGAGATGTAGGGGGCTCCTACGAGCAGTACTTC. This encodes CSARDVGGSYEQYF.

This clonotype showed up many times. The rearrangement links TRBV20-1 to TRBJ2-5; 9 bases fit TRBD2. The germline gives CDR1 DFQATT, CDR2 SNEGSKA (reference sequence). The CDR3 contains 14 residues. Trimming at V came to 1 base and at J to 5 bases, leaving 5 bases not matched to a gene. The CDR3 is CSARVASGTETQYF. CDR3 in DNA: TGCAGTGCTAGAGTGGCTAGCGGGACGGAGACCCAGTACTTC.